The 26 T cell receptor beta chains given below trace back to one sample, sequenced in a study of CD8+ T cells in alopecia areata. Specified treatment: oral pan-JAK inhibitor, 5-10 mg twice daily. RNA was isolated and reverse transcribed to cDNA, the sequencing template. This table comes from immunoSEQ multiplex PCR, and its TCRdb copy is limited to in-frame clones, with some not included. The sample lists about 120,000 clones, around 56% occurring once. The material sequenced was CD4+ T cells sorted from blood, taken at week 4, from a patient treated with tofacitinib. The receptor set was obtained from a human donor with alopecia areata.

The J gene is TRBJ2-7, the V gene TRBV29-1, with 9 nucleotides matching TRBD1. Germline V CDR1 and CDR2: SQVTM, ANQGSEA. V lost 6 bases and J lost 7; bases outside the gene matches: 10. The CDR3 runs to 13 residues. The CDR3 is CSVRRDRVGEQYF. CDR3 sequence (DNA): TGCAGCGTCCGAAGGGACAGGGTGGGGGAGCAGTACTTC.

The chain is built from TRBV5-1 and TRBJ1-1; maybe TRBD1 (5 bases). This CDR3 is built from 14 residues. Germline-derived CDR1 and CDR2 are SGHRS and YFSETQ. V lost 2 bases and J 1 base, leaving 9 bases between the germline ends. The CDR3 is CASSFADRNTEAFF. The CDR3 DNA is TGCGCCAGCAGCTTCGCCGACAGGAACACTGAAGCTTTCTTT.

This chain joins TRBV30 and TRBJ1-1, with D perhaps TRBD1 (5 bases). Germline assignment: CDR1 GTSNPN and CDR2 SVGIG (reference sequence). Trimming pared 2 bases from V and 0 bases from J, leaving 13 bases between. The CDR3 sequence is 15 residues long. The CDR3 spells CAWSTYVGVNTEAFF. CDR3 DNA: TGTGCCTGGAGTACCTATGTGGGGGTGAACACTGAAGCTTTCTTT.

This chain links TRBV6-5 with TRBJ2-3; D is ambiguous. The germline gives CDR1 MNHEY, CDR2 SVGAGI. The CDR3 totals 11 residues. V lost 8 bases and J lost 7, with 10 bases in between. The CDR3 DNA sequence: TGTGCCAGCCGTCAAGAAAATACGCAGTATTTT. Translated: CASRQENTQYF.

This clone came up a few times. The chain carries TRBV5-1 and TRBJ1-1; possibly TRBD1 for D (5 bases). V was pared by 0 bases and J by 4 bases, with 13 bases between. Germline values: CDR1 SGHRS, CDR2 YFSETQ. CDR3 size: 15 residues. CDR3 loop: CASSLGSMGTTEAFF. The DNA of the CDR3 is TGCGCCAGCAGCTTGGGCAGTATGGGGACCACTGAAGCTTTCTTT.

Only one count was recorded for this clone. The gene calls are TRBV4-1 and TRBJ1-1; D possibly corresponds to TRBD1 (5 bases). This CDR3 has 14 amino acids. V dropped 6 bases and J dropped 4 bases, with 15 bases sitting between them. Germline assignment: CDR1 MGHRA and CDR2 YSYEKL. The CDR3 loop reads CASSGPLRGTEAFF. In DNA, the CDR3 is TGCGCCAGCAGTGGTCCTTTAAGGGGCACTGAAGCTTTCTTT.

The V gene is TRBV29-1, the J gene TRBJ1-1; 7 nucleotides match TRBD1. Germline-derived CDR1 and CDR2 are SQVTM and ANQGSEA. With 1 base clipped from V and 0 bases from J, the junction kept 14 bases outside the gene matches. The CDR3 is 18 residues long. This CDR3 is CSVEGQQHRGSMNTEAFF. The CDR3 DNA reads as TGCAGCGTTGAAGGGCAACAGCACAGGGGATCCATGAACACTGAAGCTTTCTTT.

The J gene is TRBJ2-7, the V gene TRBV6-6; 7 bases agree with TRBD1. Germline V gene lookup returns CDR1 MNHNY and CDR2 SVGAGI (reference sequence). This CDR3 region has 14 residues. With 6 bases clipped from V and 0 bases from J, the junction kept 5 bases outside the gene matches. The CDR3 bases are TGTGCCAGCAGCAACAGGGGAACCTCCTACGAGCAGTACTTC. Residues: CASSNRGTSYEQYF.

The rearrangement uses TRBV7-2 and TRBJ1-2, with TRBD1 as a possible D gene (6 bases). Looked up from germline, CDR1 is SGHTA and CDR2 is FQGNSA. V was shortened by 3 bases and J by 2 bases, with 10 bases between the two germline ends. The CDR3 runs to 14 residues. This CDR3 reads CASSLYTGNYGYTF. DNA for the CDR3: TGTGCCAGCAGCTTGTATACAGGGAACTATGGCTACACCTTC.

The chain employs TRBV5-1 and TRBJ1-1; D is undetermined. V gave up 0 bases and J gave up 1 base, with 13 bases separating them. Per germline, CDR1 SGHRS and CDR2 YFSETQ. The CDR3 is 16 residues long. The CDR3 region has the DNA TGCGCCAGCAGCTTGGCCGCCGGGGTCGGGAACACTGAAGCTTTCTTT. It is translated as CASSLAAGVGNTEAFF. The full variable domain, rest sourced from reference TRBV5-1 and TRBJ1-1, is KAGVTQTPRYLIKTRGQQVTLSCSPISGHRSVSWYQQTPGQGLQFLFEYFSETQRNKGNFPGRFSGRQFSNSRSEMNVSTLELGDSALYLCASSLAAGVGNTEAFFGQGTRLTVV.

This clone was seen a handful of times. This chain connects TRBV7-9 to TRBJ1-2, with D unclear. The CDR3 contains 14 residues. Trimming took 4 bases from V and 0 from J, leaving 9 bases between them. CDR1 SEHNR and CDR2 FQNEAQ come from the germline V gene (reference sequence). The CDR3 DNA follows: TGTGCCAGCAGCTCCATCGGGGCTAACTATGGCTACACCTTC. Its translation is CASSSIGANYGYTF. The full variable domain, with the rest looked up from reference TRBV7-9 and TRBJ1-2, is DTGVSQNPRHKITKRGQNVTFRCDPISEHNRLYWYRQTLGQGPEFLTYFQNEAQLEKSRLLSDRFSAERPKGSFSTLEIQRTEQGDSAMYLCASSSIGANYGYTFGSGTRLTVV.

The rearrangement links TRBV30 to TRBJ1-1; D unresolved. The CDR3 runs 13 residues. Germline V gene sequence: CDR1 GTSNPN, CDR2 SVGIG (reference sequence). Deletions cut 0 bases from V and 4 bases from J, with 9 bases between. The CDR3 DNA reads TGTGCCTGGAGTGTACGTAAGGGCACTGAAGCTTTCTTT. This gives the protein CAWSVRKGTEAFF.

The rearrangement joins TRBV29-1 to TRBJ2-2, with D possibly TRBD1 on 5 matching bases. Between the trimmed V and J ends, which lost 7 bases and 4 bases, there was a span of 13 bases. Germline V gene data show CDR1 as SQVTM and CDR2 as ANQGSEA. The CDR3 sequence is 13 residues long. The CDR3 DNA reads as TGCAGCGGCCTATGGGGCGGCACCGGGGAGCTGTTTTTT. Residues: CSGLWGGTGELFF.

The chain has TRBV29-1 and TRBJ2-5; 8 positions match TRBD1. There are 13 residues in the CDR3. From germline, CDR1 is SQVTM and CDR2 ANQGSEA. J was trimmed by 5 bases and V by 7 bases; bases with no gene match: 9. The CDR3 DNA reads TGCAGCGCGCAACCAGGGGGCTCGGAGACCCAGTACTTC. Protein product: CSAQPGGSETQYF.

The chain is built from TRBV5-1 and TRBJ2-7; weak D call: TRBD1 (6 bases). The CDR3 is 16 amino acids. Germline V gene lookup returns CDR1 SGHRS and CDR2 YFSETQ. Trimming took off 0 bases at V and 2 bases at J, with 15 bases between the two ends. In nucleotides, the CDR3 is TGCGCCAGCAGCTTGGCCGGCAGGGGTGGTCCCTACGAGCAGTACTTC. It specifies CASSLAGRGGPYEQYF.

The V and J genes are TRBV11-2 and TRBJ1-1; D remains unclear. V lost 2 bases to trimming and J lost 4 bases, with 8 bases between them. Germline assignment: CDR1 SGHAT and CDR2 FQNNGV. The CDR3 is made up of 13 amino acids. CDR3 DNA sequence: TGTGCCAGCAGCTTATTAGTTAGCACTGAAGCTTTCTTT. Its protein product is CASSLLVSTEAFF.

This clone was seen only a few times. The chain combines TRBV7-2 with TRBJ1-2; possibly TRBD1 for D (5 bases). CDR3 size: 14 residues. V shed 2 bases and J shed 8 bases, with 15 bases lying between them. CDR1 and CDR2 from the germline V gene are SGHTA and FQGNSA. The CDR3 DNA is TGTGCCAGCAGCTTATTGGGGACGAAAATAGGCTACACCTTC. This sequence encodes CASSLLGTKIGYTF.

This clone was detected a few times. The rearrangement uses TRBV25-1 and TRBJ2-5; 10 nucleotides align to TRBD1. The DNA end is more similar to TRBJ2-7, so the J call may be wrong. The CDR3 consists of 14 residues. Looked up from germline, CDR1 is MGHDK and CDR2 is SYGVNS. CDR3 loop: CASSEPGQGYEQYF. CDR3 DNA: TGTGCCAGCAGTGAGCCGGGACAGGGGTACGAGCAGTACTTC.

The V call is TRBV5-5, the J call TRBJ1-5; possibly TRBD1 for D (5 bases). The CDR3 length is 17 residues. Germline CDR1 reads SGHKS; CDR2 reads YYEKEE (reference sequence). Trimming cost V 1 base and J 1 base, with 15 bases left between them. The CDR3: CASSLRQGINSNQPQHF. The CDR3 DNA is TGTGCCAGCAGCTTGAGGCAGGGAATAAACAGCAATCAGCCCCAGCATTTT.

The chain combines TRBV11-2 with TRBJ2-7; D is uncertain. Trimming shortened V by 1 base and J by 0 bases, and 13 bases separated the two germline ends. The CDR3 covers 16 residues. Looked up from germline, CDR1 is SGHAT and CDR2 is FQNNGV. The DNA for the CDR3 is TGTGCCAGCAGCTTAGCCCAAGGAGCTTTCTCCTACGAGCAGTACTTC. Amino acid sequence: CASSLAQGAFSYEQYF.

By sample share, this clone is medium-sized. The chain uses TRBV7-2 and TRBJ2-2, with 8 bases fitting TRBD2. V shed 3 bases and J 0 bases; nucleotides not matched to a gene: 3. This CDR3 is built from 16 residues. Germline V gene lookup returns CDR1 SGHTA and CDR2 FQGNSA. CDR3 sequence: CASSFPGLANTGELFF. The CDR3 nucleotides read TGTGCCAGCAGCTTCCCGGGACTAGCGAACACCGGGGAGCTGTTTTTT.

CDR3 sequence reads: CASSVKDLTEAFF. As DNA, the CDR3 is TGTGCCAGCAGCGTAAAGGACTTGACTGAAGCTTTCTTT. The chain links TRBV9 to TRBJ1-1, with D unresolved. Germline V gene lookup returns CDR1 SGDLS and CDR2 YYNGEE. The CDR3 has 13 residues. V dropped 1 base and J dropped 5 bases, with 9 bases sitting between them.

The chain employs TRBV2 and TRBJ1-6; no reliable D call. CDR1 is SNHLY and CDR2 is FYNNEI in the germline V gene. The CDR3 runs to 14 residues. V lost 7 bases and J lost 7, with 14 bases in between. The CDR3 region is CASITDGQNSPLHF. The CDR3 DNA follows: TGTGCCAGCATAACGGACGGCCAAAATTCACCCCTCCACTTT.

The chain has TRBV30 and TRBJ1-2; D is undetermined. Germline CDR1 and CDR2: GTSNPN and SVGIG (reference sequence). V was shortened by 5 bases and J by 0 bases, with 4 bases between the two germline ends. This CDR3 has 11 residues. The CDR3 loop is CAWQANYGYTF. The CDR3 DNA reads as TGTGCCTGGCAAGCTAACTATGGCTACACCTTC.

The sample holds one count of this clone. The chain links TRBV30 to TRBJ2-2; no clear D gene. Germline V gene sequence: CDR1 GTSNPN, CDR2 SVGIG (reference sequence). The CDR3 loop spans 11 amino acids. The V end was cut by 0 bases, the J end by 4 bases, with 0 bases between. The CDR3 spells CAWSVTGELFF. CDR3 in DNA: TGTGCCTGGAGTGTCACCGGGGAGCTGTTTTTT.

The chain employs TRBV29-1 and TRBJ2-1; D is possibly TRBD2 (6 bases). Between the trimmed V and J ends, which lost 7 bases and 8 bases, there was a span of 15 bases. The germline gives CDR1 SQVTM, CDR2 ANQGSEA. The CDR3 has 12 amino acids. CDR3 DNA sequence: TGCAGCGCCTCCCGGGGGATAGATGAGCAGTTCTTC. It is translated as CSASRGIDEQFF.